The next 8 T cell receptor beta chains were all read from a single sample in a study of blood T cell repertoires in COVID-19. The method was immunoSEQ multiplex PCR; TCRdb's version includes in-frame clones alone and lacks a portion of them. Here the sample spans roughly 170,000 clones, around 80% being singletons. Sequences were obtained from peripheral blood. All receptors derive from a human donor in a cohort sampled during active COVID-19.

CDR3 nucleotide sequence: TGTGCCAGCAGTTACCCTGACGAGCAGTACTTC. It specifies CASSYPDEQYF. The rearrangement links TRBV6-2 or TRBV6-3 to TRBJ2-7, with no clear D. CDR1 MNHEY and CDR2 SVGEGT come from the germline V gene. This CDR3 has 11 residues. V shed 2 bases and J shed 5 bases, with 4 bases lying between them.

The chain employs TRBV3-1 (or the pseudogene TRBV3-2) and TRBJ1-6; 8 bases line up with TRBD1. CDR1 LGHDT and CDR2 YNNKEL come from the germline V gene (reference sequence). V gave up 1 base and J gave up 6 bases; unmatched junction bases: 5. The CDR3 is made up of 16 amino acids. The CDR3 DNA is TGTGCCAGCAGCCAAGGGACCGGGACAGGTAATTCACCCCTCCACTTT. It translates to CASSQGTGTGNSPLHF.

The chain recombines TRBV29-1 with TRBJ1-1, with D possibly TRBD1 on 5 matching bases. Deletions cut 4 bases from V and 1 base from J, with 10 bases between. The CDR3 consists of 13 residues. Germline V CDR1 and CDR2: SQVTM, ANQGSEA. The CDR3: CSVGDRTNTEAFF. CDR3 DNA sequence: TGCAGCGTTGGAGACAGAACGAACACTGAAGCTTTCTTT. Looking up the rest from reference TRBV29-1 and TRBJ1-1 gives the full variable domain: SAVISQKPSRDICQRGTSLTIQCQVDSQVTMMFWYRQQPGQSLTLIATANQGSEATYESGFVIDKFPISRPNLTFSTLTVSNMSPEDSSIYLCSVGDRTNTEAFFGQGTRLTVV.

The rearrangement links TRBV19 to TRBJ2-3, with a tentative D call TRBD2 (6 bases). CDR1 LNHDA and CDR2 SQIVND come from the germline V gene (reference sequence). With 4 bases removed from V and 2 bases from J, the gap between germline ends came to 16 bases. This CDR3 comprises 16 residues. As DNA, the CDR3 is TGTGCCAGTAGTACCACGGGACGGGGGTACACAGATACGCAGTATTTT. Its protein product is CASSTTGRGYTDTQYF.

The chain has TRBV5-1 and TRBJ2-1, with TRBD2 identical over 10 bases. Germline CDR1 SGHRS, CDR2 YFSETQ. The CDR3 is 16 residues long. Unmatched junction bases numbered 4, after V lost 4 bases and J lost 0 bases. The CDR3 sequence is CASSISGGSSYNEQFF. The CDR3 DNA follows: TGCGCCAGCAGCATTAGCGGGGGGAGCTCCTACAATGAGCAGTTCTTC.

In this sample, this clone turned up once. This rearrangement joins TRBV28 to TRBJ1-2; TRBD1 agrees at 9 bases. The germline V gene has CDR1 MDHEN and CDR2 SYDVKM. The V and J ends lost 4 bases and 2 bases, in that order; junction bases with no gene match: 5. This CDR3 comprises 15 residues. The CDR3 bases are TGTGCCAGCAGTTCGGGACAGGGCGTAAACTATGGCTACACCTTC. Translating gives CASSSGQGVNYGYTF.

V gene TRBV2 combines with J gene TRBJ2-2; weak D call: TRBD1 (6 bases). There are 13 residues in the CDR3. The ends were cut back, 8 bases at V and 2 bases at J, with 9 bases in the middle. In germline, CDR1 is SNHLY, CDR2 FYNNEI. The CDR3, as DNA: TGTGCCAGCGAAGGGGGTAACACCGGGGAGCTGTTTTTT. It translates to CASEGGNTGELFF.

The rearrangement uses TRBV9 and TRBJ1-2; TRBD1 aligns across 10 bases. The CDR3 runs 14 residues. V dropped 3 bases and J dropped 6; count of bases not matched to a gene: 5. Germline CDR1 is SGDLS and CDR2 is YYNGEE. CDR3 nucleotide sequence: TGTGCCAGCAGCGGGACGACAGGGGGCAATGGCTACACCTTC. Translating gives CASSGTTGGNGYTF.